The 26 T cell receptor beta chains reported below all come from one sample, sequenced in a study of blood T cell repertoires in COVID-19. Libraries were prepared by immunoSEQ multiplex PCR; TCRdb keeps only in-frame clonotypes and omits some of them. This table has 200,000 to 300,000 clones, around 86% appearing once. Specimen: peripheral blood. The receptors come from a woman in her seventies with active or convalescent COVID-19.

This chain uses TRBV4-3 with TRBJ2-1; 8 bases fit TRBD2. This CDR3 region has 15 residues. The germline CDR1 and CDR2 sequences are LGHNA and YSLEER. J lost 7 bases, V lost 0 bases, and 5 bases had no gene match. CDR3 coding DNA: TGCGCCAGCAGCCAAGATAGCGGGGTGTGGAATGAGCAGTTCTTC. Translation gives CASSQDSGVWNEQFF.

The chain uses TRBV15 and TRBJ2-1; D may be TRBD2 (6 bases). Per the germline V gene, CDR1 is LNHNV and CDR2 is YYDKDF (reference sequence). The V end was cut by 5 bases, the J end by 4 bases, with 12 bases between. This CDR3 is 14 amino acids long. CDR3 residues: CATSWPGGYNEQFF. In DNA form, the CDR3 reads TGTGCCACCAGCTGGCCAGGAGGGTACAATGAGCAGTTCTTC. The whole variable domain, remainder taken from reference TRBV15 and TRBJ2-1, is DAMVIQNPRYQVTQFGKPVTLSCSQTLNHNVMYWYQQKSSQAPKLLFHYYDKDFNNEADTPDNFQSRRPNTSFCFLDIRSPGLGDTAMYLCATSWPGGYNEQFFGPGTRLTVL.

This rearrangement joins TRBV7-8 to TRBJ1-4; 7 bases are a match to TRBD1. The J segment lost 8 bases and the V segment lost 2 bases, leaving 11 bases of the junction unmatched. Germline CDR1 and CDR2: SGHVS and FQNEAQ. CDR3 length: 16 residues. Here the CDR3 reads CASSLSRWRGQEKLFF. Here the CDR3 DNA reads TGTGCCAGCAGCTTATCCAGGTGGAGGGGGCAAGAAAAACTGTTTTTT.

J is TRBJ1-1 and V is TRBV5-4, with 11 bases fitting TRBD1. Germline trimming cut 5 bases from V and 11 bases from J; bases unmatched to any gene: 20. This CDR3 contains 17 residues. Germline CDR1 and CDR2: SGHNT and YYREEE (reference sequence). CDR3 sequence: CASRGPGMGQGDPVAFF. CDR3 in DNA: TGTGCCAGCAGGGGGCCGGGTATGGGACAGGGGGACCCCGTCGCTTTCTTT. Combining the CDR3 with reference TRBV5-4 and TRBJ1-1 gives the whole variable domain ETGVTQSPTHLIKTRGQQVTLRCSSQSGHNTVSWYQQALGQGPQFIFQYYREEENGRGNFPPRFSGLQFPNYSSELNVNALELDDSALYLCASRGPGMGQGDPVAFFGQGTRLTVV.

V is TRBV19 and J is TRBJ1-1, with 10 positions matching TRBD1. Germline CDR1 LNHDA, CDR2 SQIVND (reference sequence). The CDR3 sequence is 18 residues long. V was clipped by 4 bases and J by 1 base; unmatched bases: 12. CDR3 region: CASSTGTGARGGNTEAFF. The CDR3 nucleotides read TGTGCCAGTAGTACTGGGACAGGGGCACGGGGGGGGAACACTGAAGCTTTCTTT. Using reference TRBV19 and TRBJ1-1 for the parts outside the CDR3, the full variable domain is DGGITQSPKYLFRKEGQNVTLSCEQNLNHDAMYWYRQDPGQGLRLIYYSQIVNDFQKGDIAEGYSVSREKKESFPLTVTSAQKNPTAFYLCASSTGTGARGGNTEAFFGQGTRLTVV.

V and J are TRBV12-3 or TRBV12-4 and TRBJ2-7, with D possibly being TRBD1 (8 bases). V lost 6 bases and J 6 bases, leaving 15 bases between the germline ends. The CDR3 runs 13 residues. CDR3 DNA: TGTGCCAGCAGCCAACAGGGGGAGGGCGAGCAGTACTTC. Encoded protein: CASSQQGEGEQYF.

The rearrangement joins TRBV2 to TRBJ1-1; TRBD1 matches at 11 bases. Germline loops: CDR1 SNHLY, CDR2 FYNNEI. Trimming cost V 10 bases and J 5 bases; bases outside gene matches: 9. CDR3 length: 14 amino acids. The CDR3 DNA reads as TGTGCCACCGACAAGGGACAGGGGGTTACTGAAGCTTTCTTT. Its translation: CATDKGQGVTEAFF.

This sequence joins TRBV7-9 and TRBJ2-1; D is uncertain. Per germline, CDR1 SEHNR and CDR2 FQNEAQ (reference sequence). V gave up 1 base and J gave up 6 bases, with 7 bases separating them. The CDR3 has 13 amino acids. CDR3 DNA sequence: TGTGCCAGCAGCTTAGGGGCTGGCAATGAGCAGTTCTTC. Translated, it gives CASSLGAGNEQFF.

The chain joins TRBV7-2 to TRBJ2-5; 14 bases are a match to TRBD2. CDR1 SGHTA and CDR2 FQGNSA come from the germline V gene. The CDR3 sequence is 16 residues long. V lost 4 bases to trimming and J lost 1 base; unmatched junction nucleotides: 2. The DNA for the CDR3 is TGTGCCAGCAGCTCAGGGACTAGCGGGGGCCAAGAGACCCAGTACTTC. As protein: CASSSGTSGGQETQYF.

This clone was seen a single time. The V gene is TRBV20-1, the J gene TRBJ2-7; D perhaps matches TRBD1 (5 bases). Looked up from germline, CDR1 is DFQATT and CDR2 is SNEGSKA (reference sequence). Deletions cut 3 bases from V and 3 bases from J, with 18 bases between. The CDR3 has 15 amino acids. This CDR3 is CSASYLLTAFYEQYF. The CDR3 bases are TGCAGTGCTAGTTACCTCCTGACAGCCTTCTACGAGCAGTACTTC.

This chain links TRBV6-5 with TRBJ1-1, with D possibly matching TRBD1 (6 bases). Germline V gene lookup returns CDR1 MNHEY and CDR2 SVGAGI. The CDR3 runs 15 residues. V was cut by 3 bases and J by 4 bases, with 15 bases left in between. The CDR3 bases are TGTGCCAGCAGTTATACGCTAGGGGGGGCCACTGAAGCTTTCTTT. Amino acids: CASSYTLGGATEAFF.

The gene calls are TRBV7-2 and TRBJ2-5; tentative D call: TRBD2 (7 bases). Between the trimmed V and J ends, which lost 3 bases and 4 bases, there was a span of 12 bases. The CDR3 covers 14 residues. CDR1 and CDR2 from the germline V gene are SGHTA and FQGNSA. The CDR3 loop is CASSFGGAGETQYF. Written as DNA, the CDR3 is TGTGCCAGCAGCTTTGGGGGGGCCGGAGAGACCCAGTACTTC.

V is TRBV7-2 and J is TRBJ1-1; D might be TRBD1 (5 bases). The CDR3 runs to 13 residues. Germline V gene sequence: CDR1 SGHTA, CDR2 FQGNSA. The ends were cut back, 5 bases at V and 9 bases at J, with 16 bases in the middle. The CDR3 is CASSPGVGVKAFF. CDR3 DNA sequence: TGTGCCAGCAGCCCCGGCGTAGGGGTTAAAGCTTTCTTT.

This chain uses TRBV7-2 with TRBJ1-5; possibly TRBD1 for D (5 bases). V was cut by 2 bases and J by 11 bases, with 10 bases left in between. The CDR3 extends over 12 amino acids. Germline CDR1 and CDR2: SGHTA and FQGNSA. The CDR3 DNA sequence: TGTGCCAGCAGCTTAAACCGACAGTCCCAGCATTTT. Its protein product is CASSLNRQSQHF.

This chain joins TRBV7-3 and TRBJ1-1, with 8 bases identical to TRBD1. The length of the CDR3 is 14 residues. The V segment lost 5 bases and the J segment 7 bases; nucleotides outside the gene matches: 9. CDR1 is SGHTA and CDR2 is FQGTGA in the germline V gene. The CDR3 loop reads CASSPGQGLLEAFF. The CDR3 DNA follows: TGTGCCAGCAGCCCCGGACAGGGACTTCTTGAAGCTTTCTTT.

This chain's CDR3 is CASSPTGGVHGYTF. CDR3 coding DNA: TGTGCCAGCAGCCCGACGGGGGGGGTACATGGCTACACCTTC. This chain uses TRBV7-9 with TRBJ1-2; D possibly corresponds to TRBD1 (5 bases). Deletions cut 5 bases from V and 6 bases from J, with 16 bases between. Germline-derived CDR1 and CDR2 are SEHNR and FQNEAQ (reference sequence). The CDR3 spans 14 residues.

The chain is built from TRBV25-1 and TRBJ2-7; D is perhaps TRBD1 (5 bases). V was shortened by 4 bases and J by 3 bases, with 7 bases between the two germline ends. There are 12 residues in the CDR3. The germline V gene encodes CDR1 MGHDK and CDR2 SYGVNS. CDR3 in amino acids: CASSAGFYEQYF. Written as DNA, the CDR3 is TGTGCCAGCAGTGCAGGGTTCTACGAGCAGTACTTC.

This clone was observed a single time. The chain combines TRBV2 with TRBJ1-5; 8 bases align to TRBD1. The CDR3 is 14 amino acids. Trimming removed 4 bases from V and 5 bases from J; junction bases left unmatched: 4. The V gene's germline CDR1 is SNHLY and CDR2 FYNNEI. The CDR3 spells CASSATGGDQPQHF. The CDR3 DNA reads as TGTGCCAGCAGTGCAACAGGGGGAGATCAGCCCCAGCATTTT.

The J gene is TRBJ2-1, the V gene TRBV15; D perhaps matches TRBD2 (6 bases). The germline V and J ends were trimmed by 0 bases and 12 bases, with 9 bases remaining between them. Germline CDR1 reads LNHNV; CDR2 reads YYDKDF (reference sequence). This CDR3 is 12 amino acids long. CDR3 coding DNA: TGTGCCACCAGCAGAGATGTCGGGGGGCAGTTCTTC. The encoded protein is CATSRDVGGQFF.

This chain uses TRBV6-5 with TRBJ2-1; perhaps TRBD1 as D (6 bases). Trimming left V 11 bases short and J 0 bases short, with 17 bases between. The V gene's germline CDR1 is MNHEY and CDR2 SVGAGI. The CDR3 spans 15 residues. The CDR3 DNA sequence: TGTGCCGGCCGACAGGCGATCGACTCCTACAATGAGCAGTTCTTC. As protein: CAGRQAIDSYNEQFF.

On this clone itself: A much larger clone differs by one base, so this may be a read error. The rearrangement uses TRBV3-1 (or the pseudogene TRBV3-2) and TRBJ2-3; 13 nucleotides match TRBD2. CDR1 and CDR2 from the germline V gene are LGHDT and YNNKEL (reference sequence). V was pared by 4 bases and J by 1 base, with 2 bases of the junction left unmatched. This CDR3 has 16 amino acids. For the CDR3, the DNA is TGTGCCAGCAGCCTAGGACTAGCGGGGGGCACAGATACGCAGTATTTT. As protein: CASSLGLAGGTDTQYF.

The chain couples TRBV27 to TRBJ2-5, with D uncertain. The germline gives CDR1 MNHEY, CDR2 SMNVEV (reference sequence). This CDR3 contains 15 residues. The V gene lost 6 bases and the J gene lost 0 bases, with 14 bases spanning the gap. The CDR3 region has the DNA TGTGCCAGCAGCACCCTCGAGTTGTACCAAGAGACCCAGTACTTC. Its protein is CASSTLELYQETQYF.

The chain uses TRBV20-1 and TRBJ2-7, with TRBD1 as a possible D gene (6 bases). This CDR3 contains 14 residues. Germline CDR1 DFQATT, CDR2 SNEGSKA (reference sequence). Trimming took 3 bases from V and 5 from J, leaving 17 bases between them. CDR3 protein: CSASRGGQFNEQYF. CDR3 coding DNA: TGCAGTGCTAGTAGGGGTGGACAGTTCAACGAGCAGTACTTC.

V and J are TRBV10-3 and TRBJ2-2; 11 bases agree with TRBD2. V lost 10 bases to trimming and J lost 3 bases; unmatched junction nucleotides: 10. Germline CDR1 and CDR2: ENHRY and SYGVKD. CDR3 length equals 16 residues. For the CDR3, the DNA is TGTGCCAGCGGGACTAGCGGAGCCGCCGACACCGGGGAGCTGTTTTTT. Translation gives CASGTSGAADTGELFF.

V is TRBV11-2 and J is TRBJ1-4, with D perhaps matching TRBD1 (6 bases). The CDR3 is 14 residues long. Germline assignment: CDR1 SGHAT and CDR2 FQNNGV. Trimming stripped 5 bases from V and 4 bases from J, with 11 bases between. The CDR3 bases are TGTGCCAGCAGCCGCGACAGGAGTAATGAAAAACTGTTTTTT. It translates to CASSRDRSNEKLFF. Supplemented by reference TRBV11-2 and TRBJ1-4, the full variable domain reads EAGVAQSPRYKIIEKRQSVAFWCNPISGHATLYWYQQILGQGPKLLIQFQNNGVVDDSQLPKDRFSAERLKGVDSTLKIQPAKLEDSAVYLCASSRDRSNEKLFFGSGTQLSVL.

This clone showed up just a few times. The genes are TRBV5-1 and TRBJ1-6; 8 bases are a match to TRBD1. J was trimmed by 9 bases and V by 0 bases; bases with no gene match: 14. Germline V gives CDR1 SGHRS, CDR2 YFSETQ. CDR3 length: 18 residues. The CDR3 coding sequence is TGCGCCAGCAGCTTGGTTCCGAATGACAGGGGTGGGCTTTCACCCCTCCACTTT. It codes for CASSLVPNDRGGLSPLHF.